This paragraph reports one TCR beta chain. The CDR3 loop spans 13 amino acids. Germline V gene sequence: CDR1 MNHNS, CDR2 SASEGT. V lost 3 bases and J lost 5; bases outside the gene matches: 3. PCR involved 60 Vbeta and 13 Jbeta primers. Repertoires were generated with immunoSEQ multiplex PCR, while TCRdb's copy carries only in-frame clones and drops some. Here the sample spans approximately 100,000 clones, 75% being singletons. The source of the sample is a study of cytomegalovirus exposure and HLA in healthy donors. This TCR was sampled from a man between 50 and 59 years old in good health and CMV-seronegative. The sequencing sample was made of PBMCs. V gene TRBV6-1 combines with J gene TRBJ1-2, with TRBD1 matching over 7 bases. CDR3 sequence reads: CASSEGQHYGYTF. CDR3 nucleotides: TGTGCCAGCAGTGAGGGACAGCATTATGGCTACACCTTC.